This T cell receptor (beta chain) was recovered during a study of identical twins. Carrying unique molecular identifiers, the cDNA also gained a universal primer site through template switching. One entry per CDR3 protein results from TCRdb running MiXCR on the 5' RACE reads. This sample has under 800,000 distinct CDR3 sequences; approximately 22% occur once, and the top ten carry over 4%. Per germline, CDR1 DFQATT and CDR2 SNEGSKA (reference sequence). This CDR3 has 16 residues. V shed 7 bases and J 0 bases; nucleotides not matched to a gene: 15. Another study also made use of these data, one on T cells expressing NK-cell markers. This second report adds: Sorting was limited to alpha-beta TCR-expressing T cells with an anti-gamma-delta TCR antibody in several experiments.

The gene calls are TRBV20-1 and TRBJ2-7; 7 bases map to TRBD2. This receptor was taken from a woman aged 18-30 years in good health. Sequencing was performed on PBMCs. CDR3 sequence reads: CSVLGRGLQSSYEQYF. The CDR3 DNA follows: TGCAGTGTTCTCGGGCGGGGGTTGCAAAGCTCCTACGAGCAGTACTTC.